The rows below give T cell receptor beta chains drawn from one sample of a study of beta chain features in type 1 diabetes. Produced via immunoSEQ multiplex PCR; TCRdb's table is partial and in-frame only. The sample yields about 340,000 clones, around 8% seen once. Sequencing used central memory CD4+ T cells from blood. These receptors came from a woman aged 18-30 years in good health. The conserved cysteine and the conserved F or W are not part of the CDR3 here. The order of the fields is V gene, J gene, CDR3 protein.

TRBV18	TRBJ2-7	ASSLQGGYEQY
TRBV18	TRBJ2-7	ASSPQDSSYEQY
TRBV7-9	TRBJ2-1	ASSLAREGLGNEQF
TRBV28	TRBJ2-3	ASSLGNEDTQY
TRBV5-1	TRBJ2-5	ASSLLGLPQETQY
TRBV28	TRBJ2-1	ASRAVRGHSWYNEQF
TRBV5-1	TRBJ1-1	ASSLAGTEGEAF
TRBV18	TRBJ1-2	ASSPPNGGYYGYT
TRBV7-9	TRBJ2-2	ANGLGPGELF
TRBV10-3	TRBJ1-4	AIRGGWGEKLF
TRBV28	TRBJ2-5	ASSYFPTSGRKETQY
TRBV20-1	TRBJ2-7	SAMRDYEQY
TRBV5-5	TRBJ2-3	ASSLVDTQY
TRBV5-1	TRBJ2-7	ASSRLDSYEQY